The 8 T cell receptor beta chains below were found in one sample sequenced in a study of T cell responses to AZD1222 COVID-19 vaccine. Sequencing was performed with immunoSEQ multiplex PCR; in TCRdb, only in-frame clones are kept and a portion is missing. The profile shows 100,000 or so clones, 80% to 90% of them singletons. Sequencing was performed on peripheral blood, taken on day 0 of AZD1222 vaccination. These receptors were taken from an adult in good health.

The V gene is TRBV5-6, the J gene TRBJ2-3; D uncertain. The V gene's germline CDR1 is SGHDT and CDR2 YYEEEE. V was trimmed by 5 bases and J by 2 bases, leaving 6 bases between them. The CDR3 has 12 residues. The CDR3 is CASRNYTDTQYF. CDR3 DNA: TGTGCCAGCAGAAACTACACAGATACGCAGTATTTT.

The chain recombines TRBV11-2 with TRBJ2-1; no reliable D call. Trimming left V 3 bases short and J 11 bases short, with 11 bases between. The CDR3 length is 12 residues. Per germline, CDR1 SGHAT and CDR2 FQNNGV. The CDR3 region has the DNA TGTGCCAGCAGCTTTTCGGGTTTAAAGCAGTTCTTC. Translated, it gives CASSFSGLKQFF.

The chain combines TRBV6-1 with TRBJ1-2, with unresolved D. The germline V gene encodes CDR1 MNHNS and CDR2 SASEGT. V was pared by 2 bases and J by 1 base, with 11 bases between. CDR3 length: 15 residues. CDR3 region: CASSEWPPFNYGYTF. CDR3 sequence (DNA): TGTGCCAGCAGTGAATGGCCCCCATTTAACTATGGCTACACCTTC.

This chain uses TRBV5-4 with TRBJ1-4, with D maybe TRBD1 (5 bases). The CDR3 has 17 amino acids. With 0 bases removed from V and 5 bases from J, the gap between germline ends came to 17 bases. Germline values: CDR1 SGHNT, CDR2 YYREEE (reference sequence). The CDR3 coding sequence is TGTGCCAGCAGCTTGGGGGGCCGGCCAGGAGGGAATGAAAAACTGTTTTTT. Protein product: CASSLGGRPGGNEKLFF.

The rearrangement links TRBV3-1 (or the pseudogene TRBV3-2) to TRBJ2-6; D gene uncertain. The CDR3 runs to 13 residues. V gave up 4 bases and J gave up 1 base, with 2 bases separating them. CDR1 and CDR2 (germline): LGHDT, YNNKEL (reference sequence). The CDR3 sequence: CASSLSGANVLTF. The CDR3, as DNA: TGTGCCAGCAGCCTGTCTGGGGCCAACGTCCTGACTTTC.

Concerning this clone: At the DNA level, this CDR3 is encoded by other sequences in the same sample as well. The V and J genes are TRBV2 and TRBJ2-5; D is undetermined. Trimming stripped 8 bases from V and 3 bases from J, with 7 bases between. CDR3 length: 11 residues. Germline CDR1 and CDR2: SNHLY and FYNNEI. CDR3 sequence: CASRSEETQYF. In DNA form, the CDR3 reads TGTGCCAGCCGCAGCGAAGAGACCCAGTACTTC.

This chain connects TRBV15 to TRBJ2-2; 7 nucleotides match TRBD1. This CDR3 region has 15 residues. V lost 5 bases, J lost 2 bases, and 5 bases stayed unmatched. Germline values: CDR1 LNHNV, CDR2 YYDKDF (reference sequence). CDR3 sequence: CATSGGQRNTGELFF. CDR3 DNA sequence: TGTGCCACCAGCGGGGGACAGAGAAACACCGGGGAGCTGTTTTTT.

The J gene is TRBJ2-5, the V gene TRBV24-1; D gene uncertain. Germline CDR1 reads KGHDR; CDR2 reads SFDVKD. This CDR3 region has 11 residues. The V end lost 5 bases, the J end lost 1 base, and 1 base lay between the germline ends. The CDR3 region is CATSAQETQYF. CDR3 sequence (DNA): TGTGCCACCAGTGCCCAAGAGACCCAGTACTTC.